The subject of this entry is one TCR beta chain. This sample is part of a study of T cells in Graves' hyperthyroidism and ophthalmopathy. V was trimmed by 1 base and J by 6 bases, leaving 13 bases between them. CDR1 and CDR2 from the germline V gene are SGHAT and FQNNGV. CDR3 length equals 14 residues. Researchers amplified the TCR beta CDR3 regions from RNA transcripts. First-round RT-PCR with HTBI primers amplified the TCR CDR3 region. Via MiXCR, TCRdb re-called the multiplex PCR reads, giving one row per CDR3 protein. The table lists under 250,000 distinct CDR3 sequences, about a sixth of them singletons, with approximately 56% in the top ten.

The gene calls are TRBV11-2 and TRBJ2-7, with D possibly being TRBD1 (5 bases). Source material: blood. The sequence came from a woman in her fifties or sixties with Graves' hyperthyroidism. CDR3 protein: CASSLASGSAEQYF. The DNA for the CDR3 is TGTGCCAGCAGCTTAGCTTCAGGGTCGGCCGAGCAGTACTTC.